The clone carrying this T cell receptor beta chain appeared once. Its specificity is not known. This sample is part of a study of cytomegalovirus exposure and HLA in healthy donors. The study's findings and limits: In vitro checks showed that a few CMV-associated chains really do target CMV antigens. Reported results showed that the classifier diagnosed cytomegalovirus status with high specificity and sensitivity.

PCR used 60 Vbeta primers and 13 Jbeta primers. Generated by immunoSEQ multiplex PCR, the TCRdb table keeps only in-frame clones and is missing some. The data contain 130,000 to 150,000 clones, roughly 83% of them singletons. Germline V gene sequence: CDR1 SNHLY, CDR2 FYNNEI. The CDR3 covers 16 residues. Trimming removed 7 bases from V and 5 bases from J; junction bases left unmatched: 13. The chain employs TRBV2 and TRBJ2-1; 8 nucleotides agree with TRBD2. This clonotype was sampled from a man between 40 and 49 years old in good health and CMV-seropositive. What was sequenced was PBMCs. The CDR3 DNA follows: TGTGCCAGCACTGCCGGTGGAGCGGGGGTGAACAATGAGCAGTTCTTC. As protein: CASTAGGAGVNNEQFF.